This TCR beta chain was sequenced during a study of monozygotic twins with inflammatory bowel disease (dated by TCRdb to about 2019). Some background on the complete study: The full study comprised approximately 28 monozygotic twin pairs: nine German pairs (four IBD-concordant, five IBD-discordant) and 19 IBD-discordant Danish pairs. Disease-associated traits were sought mainly through comparisons between IBD patients and their genetically identical healthy co-twins within discordant pairs. Each individual had, on average, about 151 000 unique TCRalpha sequences and 181 000 unique TCRbeta sequences available for analysis.

From each donor, a roughly 2.5 ml peripheral blood sample was drawn into PAXgene tubes and stored at -80 degrees C. Without T cell sorting, total RNA was isolated from whole blood using the PAXgene blood miRNA kit on an automated QIAcube. Deep TCRalpha and TCRbeta repertoire profiling with unique molecular barcoding was performed on peripheral blood of monozygotic twin pairs concordant or discordant for inflammatory bowel disease. Smoking habits were recorded for all twin pairs, and individuals were classified as current, former or never smokers. Inclusive of the bounding cysteine and phenylalanine, the CDR3 is 14 residues long. No DNA is listed. According to the germline V gene, CDR1 reads SGHTA and CDR2 reads FQGTGA. Turning to this clonotype: The antigen this receptor binds is unknown.

Results and caveats for the whole study, not just this receptor: Repertoire similarity did not differ between concordant and discordant twins, which could be due to limited statistical power. Because patients were on differing immunosuppressive treatments, the repertoires may have picked up extra background noise and inter-individual variability. No single strong signal or clonotype linked to IBD turned up in the results, so the idea that one exists was not supported. A decrease in TCRbeta repertoire diversity, as measured by inverse Simpson index, was observed in IBD patients compared with their healthy co-twins. Compared with healthy twins, IBD patients shared fewer clonotypes with other individuals, and the difference was most pronounced in patients with signs of disease activity. The analysis was unable to tell different T cell subtypes apart.

Library preparation employed 5' RACE. Preparation of each TCR library used 3,500 to 4,500 ng of total RNA. cDNA was synthesized with SMARTScribe reverse transcriptase in eight separate reactions per sample. Unique molecular identifiers containing a 6-nucleotide sample barcode were introduced through template switching during cDNA synthesis. Two nested PCRs of around 16 and 10 cycles amplified the TCRalpha and TCRbeta cDNA, and bead purification followed each PCR. Before amplification, cDNA was treated with uracil DNA-glycosylase and purified using the QIAquick PCR purification kit. The second PCR added Illumina TruSeq-compatible adapters along with sample-specific barcodes. TapeStation and Qubit were used to check library quality and concentration, and roughly 5.5 ng of each library was pooled. The pooled libraries were sequenced with 2 x 100 bp reads and custom sequencing primers on an Illumina HiSeq2500 single-index Rapid Run. On the study's bioinformatics: MiGEC version 1.2.6 was used for UMI-based consensus assembly to correct PCR and sequencing errors. V(D)J alignment, clonotype assembly and CDR3 extraction were performed with MiXCR version 2.1.1. To normalise gene usage, clonotype sharing and MAIT/NKT TCR abundance, the analysis used the top 1000, 10 000 and 20 000 clonotypes per sample. Diversity was computed as the inverse Simpson index with the vegan R package after downsampling to 27 000 UMIs. Statistical testing used paired Mann-Whitney U tests on the discordant twin pairs and applied Benjamini-Hochberg correction for multiple testing. TCRdb reprocessed the reads, and each CDR3 protein sequence is entered once, without DNA. Here the V and J calls rest on TCRdb's processing, not on the authors' analysis. The table for this sample shows some 330,000 distinct CDR3 sequences. The ten biggest clones cover more than 4.5% of the sample.

Recombination connected TRBV7-3 to TRBJ2-7. The sequenced material came from blood. The clonotype was recovered from a human donor with ulcerative colitis or Crohn's disease, or a healthy co-twin of an affected twin (not recorded which). Here the CDR3 is given as CASSEPRDSYEQYF.